This record covers a single T cell receptor beta chain. Time point defined: after dendritic cell vaccination, including at tumor progression/relapse. PBMC sampling occurred before vaccination, two weeks after the third dose, and at progression. The source of the sample is a study of glioma-infiltrating T cells after dendritic cell vaccination. The table came from immunoSEQ multiplex PCR; TCRdb's copy has only in-frame clones and leaves some out. The sample holds 55,000 to 75,000 clones; approximately 80% are singletons and the top ten take 15% to 19%. The specimen comprised blood, sampled after dendritic cell vaccination. This clonotype was obtained from a human donor with glioblastoma.

CDR3 sequence: CASSLGQNTEAFF. The DNA for the CDR3 is TGTGCCAGCAGCTTAGGACAGAACACTGAAGCTTTCTTT. The chain has TRBV11-2 and TRBJ1-1; D remains ambiguous. V was clipped by 1 base and J by 1 base, with 4 bases between them. Germline assignment: CDR1 SGHAT and CDR2 FQNNGV. CDR3 length: 13 residues.